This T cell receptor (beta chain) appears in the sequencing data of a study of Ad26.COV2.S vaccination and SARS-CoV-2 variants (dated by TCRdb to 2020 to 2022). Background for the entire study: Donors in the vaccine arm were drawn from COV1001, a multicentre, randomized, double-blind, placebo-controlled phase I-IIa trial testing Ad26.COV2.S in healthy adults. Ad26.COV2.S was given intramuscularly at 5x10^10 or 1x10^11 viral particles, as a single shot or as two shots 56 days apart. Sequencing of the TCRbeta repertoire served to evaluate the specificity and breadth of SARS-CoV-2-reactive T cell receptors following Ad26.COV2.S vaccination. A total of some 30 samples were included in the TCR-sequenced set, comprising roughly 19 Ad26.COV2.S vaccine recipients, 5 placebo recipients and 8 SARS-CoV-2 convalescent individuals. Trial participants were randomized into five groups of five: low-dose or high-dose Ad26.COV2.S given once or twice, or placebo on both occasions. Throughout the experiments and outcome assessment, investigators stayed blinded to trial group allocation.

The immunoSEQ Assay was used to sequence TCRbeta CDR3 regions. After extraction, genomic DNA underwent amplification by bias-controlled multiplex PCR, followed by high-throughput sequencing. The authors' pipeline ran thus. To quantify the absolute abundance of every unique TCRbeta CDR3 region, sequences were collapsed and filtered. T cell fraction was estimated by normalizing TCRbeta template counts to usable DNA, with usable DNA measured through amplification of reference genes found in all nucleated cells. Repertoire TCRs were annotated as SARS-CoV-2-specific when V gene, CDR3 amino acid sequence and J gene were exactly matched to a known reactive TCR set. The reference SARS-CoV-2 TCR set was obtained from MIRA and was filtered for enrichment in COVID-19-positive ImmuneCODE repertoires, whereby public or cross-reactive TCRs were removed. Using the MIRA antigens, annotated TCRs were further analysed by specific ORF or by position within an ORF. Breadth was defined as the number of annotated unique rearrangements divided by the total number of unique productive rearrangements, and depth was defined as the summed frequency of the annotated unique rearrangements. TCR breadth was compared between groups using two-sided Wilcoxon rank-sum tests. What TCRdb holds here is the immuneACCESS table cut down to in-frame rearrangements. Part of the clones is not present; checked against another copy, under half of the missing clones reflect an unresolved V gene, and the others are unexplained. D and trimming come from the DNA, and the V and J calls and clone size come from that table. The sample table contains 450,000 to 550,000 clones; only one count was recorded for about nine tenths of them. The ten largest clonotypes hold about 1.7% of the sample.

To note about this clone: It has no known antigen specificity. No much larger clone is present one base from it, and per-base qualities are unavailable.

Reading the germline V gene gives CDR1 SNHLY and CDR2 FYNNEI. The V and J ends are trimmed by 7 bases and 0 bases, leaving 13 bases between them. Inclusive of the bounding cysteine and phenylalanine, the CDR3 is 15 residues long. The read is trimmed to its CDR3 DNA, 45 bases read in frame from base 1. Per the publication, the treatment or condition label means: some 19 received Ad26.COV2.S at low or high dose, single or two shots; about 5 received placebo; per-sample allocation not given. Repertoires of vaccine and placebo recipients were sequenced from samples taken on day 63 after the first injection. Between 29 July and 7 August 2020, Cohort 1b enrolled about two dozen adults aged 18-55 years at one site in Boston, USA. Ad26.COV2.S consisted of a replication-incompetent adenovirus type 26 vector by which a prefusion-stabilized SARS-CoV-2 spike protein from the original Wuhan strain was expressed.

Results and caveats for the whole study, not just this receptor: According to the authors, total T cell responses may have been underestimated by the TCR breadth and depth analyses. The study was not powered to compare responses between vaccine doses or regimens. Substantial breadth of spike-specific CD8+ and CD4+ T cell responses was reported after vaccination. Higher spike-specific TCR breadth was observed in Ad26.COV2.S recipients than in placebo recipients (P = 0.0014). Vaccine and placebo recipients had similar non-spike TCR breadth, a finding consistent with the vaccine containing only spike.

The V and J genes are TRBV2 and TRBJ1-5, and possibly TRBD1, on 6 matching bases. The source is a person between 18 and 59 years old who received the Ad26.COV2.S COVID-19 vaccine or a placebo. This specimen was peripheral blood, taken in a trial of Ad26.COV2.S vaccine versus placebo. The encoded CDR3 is CASKIRTDSNQPQHF. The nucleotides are TGTGCCAGCAAGATCAGGACAGATAGCAATCAGCCCCAGCATTTT.